This TCR beta chain came from a study of early T cells in non-severe SARS-CoV-2 infection. About the study: Chains from this unsorted whole-blood bulk RNA could not be paired.

The CDR3 sequence is 13 residues long. Unique molecular identifiers tagged individual cDNA molecules. TCRdb itself ran the 5' RACE reads through MiXCR, one entry per CDR3 protein. The sample shows some 80,000 distinct CDR3 sequences, roughly an eighth of them seen only once. This clonotype was seen more than once but under ten times. Sequencing was done on a sample of whole blood. This sequence originates from an adult who was a healthcare worker with PCR-confirmed SARS-CoV-2 infection or an uninfected control (not recorded which). The chain combines TRBV12-2 with TRBJ2-7; the DNA was not compared with TRBD1, the D call given in the table. TRBV12-2 is a pseudogene locus. Here the CDR3 DNA reads TGTGCAAGTCGCTCCCCCCCCTCCTACGAGCAGTACTTC. Protein product: CASRSPPSYEQYF.